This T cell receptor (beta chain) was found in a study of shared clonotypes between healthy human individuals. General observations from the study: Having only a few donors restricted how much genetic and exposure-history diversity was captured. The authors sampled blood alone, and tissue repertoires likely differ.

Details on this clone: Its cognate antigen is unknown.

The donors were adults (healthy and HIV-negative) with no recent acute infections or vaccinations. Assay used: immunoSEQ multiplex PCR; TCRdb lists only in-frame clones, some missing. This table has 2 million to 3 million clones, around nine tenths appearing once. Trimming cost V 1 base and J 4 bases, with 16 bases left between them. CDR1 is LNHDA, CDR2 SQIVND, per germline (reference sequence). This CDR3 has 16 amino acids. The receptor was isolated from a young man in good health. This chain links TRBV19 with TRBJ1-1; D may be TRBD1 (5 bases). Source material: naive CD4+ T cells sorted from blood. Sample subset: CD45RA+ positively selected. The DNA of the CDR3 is TGTGCCAGTAGTATAGGGCAGGGAATAATTGGCACTGAAGCTTTCTTT. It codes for CASSIGQGIIGTEAFF.